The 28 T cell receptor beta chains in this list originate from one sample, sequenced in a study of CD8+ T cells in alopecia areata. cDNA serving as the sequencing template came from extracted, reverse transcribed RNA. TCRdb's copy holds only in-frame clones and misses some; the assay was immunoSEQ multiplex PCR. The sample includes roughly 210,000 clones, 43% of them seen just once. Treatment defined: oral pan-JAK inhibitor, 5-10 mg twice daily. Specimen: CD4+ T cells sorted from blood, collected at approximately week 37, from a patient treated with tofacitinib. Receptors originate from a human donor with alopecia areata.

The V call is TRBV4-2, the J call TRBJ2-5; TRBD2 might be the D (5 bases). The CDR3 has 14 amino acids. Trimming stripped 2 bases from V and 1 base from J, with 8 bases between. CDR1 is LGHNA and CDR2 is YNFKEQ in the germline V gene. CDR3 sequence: CASSQPLAQETQYF. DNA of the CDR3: TGTGCCAGCAGCCAACCCCTAGCCCAAGAGACCCAGTACTTC.

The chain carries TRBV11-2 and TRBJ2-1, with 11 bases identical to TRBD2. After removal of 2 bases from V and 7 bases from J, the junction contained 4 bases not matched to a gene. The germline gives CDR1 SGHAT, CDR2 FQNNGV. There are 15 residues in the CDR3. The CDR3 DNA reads TGTGCCAGCAGCTTATTGGCTAGCGGGAGGAATGAGCAGTTCTTC. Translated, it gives CASSLLASGRNEQFF.

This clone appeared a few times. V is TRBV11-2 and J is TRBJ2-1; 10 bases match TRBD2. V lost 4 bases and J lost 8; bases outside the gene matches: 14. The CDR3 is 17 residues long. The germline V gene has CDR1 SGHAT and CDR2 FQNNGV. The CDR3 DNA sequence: TGTGCCAGCAGCTCCCTCCAAGCGGGAGGGGGCAGGGATGAGCAGTTCTTC. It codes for CASSSLQAGGGRDEQFF.

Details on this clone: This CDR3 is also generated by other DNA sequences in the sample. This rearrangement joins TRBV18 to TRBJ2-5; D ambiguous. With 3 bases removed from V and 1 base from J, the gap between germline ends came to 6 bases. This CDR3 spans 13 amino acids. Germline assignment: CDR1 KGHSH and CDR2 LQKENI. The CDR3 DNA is TGTGCCAGCTCACCCGGTGTCCAAGAGACCCAGTACTTC. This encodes CASSPGVQETQYF.

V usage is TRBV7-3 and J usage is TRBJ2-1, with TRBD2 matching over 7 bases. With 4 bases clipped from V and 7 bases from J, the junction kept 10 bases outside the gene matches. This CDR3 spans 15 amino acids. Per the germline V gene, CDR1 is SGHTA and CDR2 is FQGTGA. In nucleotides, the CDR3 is TGTGCCAGCAGCTGGATGGCGGGAGAGAGGAATGAGCAGTTCTTC. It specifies CASSWMAGERNEQFF.

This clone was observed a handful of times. DNA for the CDR3: TGTGCCACCAGCAGAGTAAATGAGCAGTTCTTC. Its protein product is CATSRVNEQFF. This rearrangement joins TRBV15 to TRBJ2-1, with D uncertain. The V end lost 1 base, the J end lost 7 bases, and 2 bases lay between the germline ends. Germline CDR1 reads LNHNV; CDR2 reads YYDKDF (reference sequence). The CDR3 consists of 11 residues. Based on the CDR3 plus reference TRBV15 and TRBJ2-1, the full variable domain is DAMVIQNPRYQVTQFGKPVTLSCSQTLNHNVMYWYQQKSSQAPKLLFHYYDKDFNNEADTPDNFQSRRPNTSFCFLDIRSPGLGDTAMYLCATSRVNEQFFGPGTRLTVL.

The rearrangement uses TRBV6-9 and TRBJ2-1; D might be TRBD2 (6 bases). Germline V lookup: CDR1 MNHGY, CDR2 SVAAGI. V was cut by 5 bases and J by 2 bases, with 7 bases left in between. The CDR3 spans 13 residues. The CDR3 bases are TGTGCCAGCAGTCGCGGGACCTACAATGAGCAGTTCTTC. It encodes CASSRGTYNEQFF.

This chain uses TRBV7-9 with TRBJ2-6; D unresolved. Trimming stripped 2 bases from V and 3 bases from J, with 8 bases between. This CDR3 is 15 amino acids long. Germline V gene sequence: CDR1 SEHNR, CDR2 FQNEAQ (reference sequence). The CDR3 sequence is CASSLLSFGANVLTF. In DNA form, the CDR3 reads TGTGCCAGCAGCTTATTAAGCTTTGGGGCCAACGTCCTGACTTTC.

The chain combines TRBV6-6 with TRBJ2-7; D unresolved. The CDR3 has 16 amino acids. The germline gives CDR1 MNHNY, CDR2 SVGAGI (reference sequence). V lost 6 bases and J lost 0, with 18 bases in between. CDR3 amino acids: CASSQKARTLSYEQYF. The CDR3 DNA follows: TGTGCCAGCAGCCAGAAGGCACGGACCCTCTCCTACGAGCAGTACTTC.

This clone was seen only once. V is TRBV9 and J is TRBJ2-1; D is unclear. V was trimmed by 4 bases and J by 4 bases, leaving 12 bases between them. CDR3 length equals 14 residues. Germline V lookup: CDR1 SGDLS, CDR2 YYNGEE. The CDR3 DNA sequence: TGTGCCAGCAGCAAAGTGACAAGTTACAATGAGCAGTTCTTC. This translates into CASSKVTSYNEQFF.

The CDR3 spells CATSRALQGSNEQFF. The CDR3 DNA reads as TGTGCCACCAGCAGAGCGCTTCAAGGAAGCAATGAGCAGTTCTTC. The chain uses TRBV15 and TRBJ2-1; D is uncertain. The V gene lost 1 base and the J gene lost 6 bases, with 13 bases spanning the gap. The germline gives CDR1 LNHNV, CDR2 YYDKDF (reference sequence). The CDR3 has 15 amino acids.

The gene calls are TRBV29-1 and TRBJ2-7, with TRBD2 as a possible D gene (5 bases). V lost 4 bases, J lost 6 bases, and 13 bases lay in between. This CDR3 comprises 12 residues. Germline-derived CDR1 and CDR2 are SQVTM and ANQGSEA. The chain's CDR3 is CSVGEGRGEQYF. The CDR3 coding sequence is TGCAGCGTTGGAGAGGGAAGAGGCGAGCAGTACTTC.

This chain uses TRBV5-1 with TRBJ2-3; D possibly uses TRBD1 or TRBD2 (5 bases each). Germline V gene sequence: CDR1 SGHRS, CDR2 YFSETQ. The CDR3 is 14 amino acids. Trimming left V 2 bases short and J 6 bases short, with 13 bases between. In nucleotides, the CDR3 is TGCGCCAGCAGCTTTGTCGGGGACGGGGATACGCAGTATTTT. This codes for CASSFVGDGDTQYF.

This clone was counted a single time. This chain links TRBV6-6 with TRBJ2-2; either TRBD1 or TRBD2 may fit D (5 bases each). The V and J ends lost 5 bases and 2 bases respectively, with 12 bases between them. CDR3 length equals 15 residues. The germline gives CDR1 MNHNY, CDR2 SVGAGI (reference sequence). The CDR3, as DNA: TGTGCCAGCAGTCCCGGGACCGCAAACACCGGGGAGCTGTTTTTT. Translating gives CASSPGTANTGELFF.

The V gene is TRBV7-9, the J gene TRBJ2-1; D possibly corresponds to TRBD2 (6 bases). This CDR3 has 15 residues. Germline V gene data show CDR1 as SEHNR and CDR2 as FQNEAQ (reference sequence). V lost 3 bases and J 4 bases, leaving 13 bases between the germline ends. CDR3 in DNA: TGTGCCAGCAGCTTGGAGGGAGGTTTATACAATGAGCAGTTCTTC. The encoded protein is CASSLEGGLYNEQFF.

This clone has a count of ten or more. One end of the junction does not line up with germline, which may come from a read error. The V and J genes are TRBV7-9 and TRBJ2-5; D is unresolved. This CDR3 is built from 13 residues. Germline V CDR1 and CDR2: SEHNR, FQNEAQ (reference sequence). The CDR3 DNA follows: TGTGCTAGCAGCTTATTGTCTCAAGAGACCCAGTACTTC. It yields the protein CASSLLSQETQYF.

In nucleotides, the CDR3 is TGTGCCAGCAGCTTGTTTGGAGATGGCTACACCTTC. Its protein is CASSLFGDGYTF. V is TRBV5-6 and J is TRBJ1-2; unclear D gene. CDR3 length: 12 residues. Germline V gives CDR1 SGHDT, CDR2 YYEEEE. The germline V and J ends were trimmed by 1 base and 6 bases, with 7 bases remaining between them.

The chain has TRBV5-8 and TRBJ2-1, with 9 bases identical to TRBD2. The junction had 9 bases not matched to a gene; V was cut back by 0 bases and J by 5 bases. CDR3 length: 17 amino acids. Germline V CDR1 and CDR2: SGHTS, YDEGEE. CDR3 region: CASSLVPSGVRHNEQFF. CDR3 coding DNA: TGTGCCAGCAGCTTGGTGCCTAGCGGGGTAAGGCACAATGAGCAGTTCTTC.

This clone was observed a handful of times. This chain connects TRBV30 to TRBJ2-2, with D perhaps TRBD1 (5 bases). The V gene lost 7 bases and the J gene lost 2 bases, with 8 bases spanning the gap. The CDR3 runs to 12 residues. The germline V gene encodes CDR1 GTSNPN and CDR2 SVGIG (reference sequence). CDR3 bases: TGTGCCTACCAGGGAAACACCGGGGAGCTGTTTTTT. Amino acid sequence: CAYQGNTGELFF.

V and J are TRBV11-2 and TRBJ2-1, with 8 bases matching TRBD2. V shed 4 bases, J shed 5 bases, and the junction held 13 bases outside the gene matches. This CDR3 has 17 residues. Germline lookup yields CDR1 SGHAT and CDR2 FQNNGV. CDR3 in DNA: TGTGCCAGCAGCTCCCCTCGGAGCGGGAGCTTCAACAATGAGCAGTTCTTC. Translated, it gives CASSSPRSGSFNNEQFF. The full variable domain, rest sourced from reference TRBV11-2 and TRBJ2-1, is EAGVAQSPRYKIIEKRQSVAFWCNPISGHATLYWYQQILGQGPKLLIQFQNNGVVDDSQLPKDRFSAERLKGVDSTLKIQPAKLEDSAVYLCASSSPRSGSFNNEQFFGPGTRLTVL.

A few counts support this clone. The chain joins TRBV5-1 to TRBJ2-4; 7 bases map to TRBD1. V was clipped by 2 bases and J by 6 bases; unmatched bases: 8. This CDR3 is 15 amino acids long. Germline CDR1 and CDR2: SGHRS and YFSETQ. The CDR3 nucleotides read TGCGCCAGCAGCTTAGGGGGCGCAGAGGCAAACATTCAGTACTTC. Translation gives CASSLGGAEANIQYF. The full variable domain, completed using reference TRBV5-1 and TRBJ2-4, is KAGVTQTPRYLIKTRGQQVTLSCSPISGHRSVSWYQQTPGQGLQFLFEYFSETQRNKGNFPGRFSGRQFSNSRSEMNVSTLELGDSALYLCASSLGGAEANIQYFGAGTRLSVL.

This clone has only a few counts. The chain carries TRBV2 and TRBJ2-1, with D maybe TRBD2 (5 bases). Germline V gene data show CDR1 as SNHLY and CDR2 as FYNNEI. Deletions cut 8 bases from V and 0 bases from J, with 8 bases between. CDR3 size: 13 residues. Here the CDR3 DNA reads TGTGCCAGCCTACGGGACTCCTACAATGAGCAGTTCTTC. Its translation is CASLRDSYNEQFF.

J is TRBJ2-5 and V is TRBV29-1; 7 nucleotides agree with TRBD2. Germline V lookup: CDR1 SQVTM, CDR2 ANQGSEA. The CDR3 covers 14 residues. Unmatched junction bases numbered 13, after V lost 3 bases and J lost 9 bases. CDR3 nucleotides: TGCAGCGTTGACAGCGGGACCACTATAAGGTCCCAGTACTTC. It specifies CSVDSGTTIRSQYF. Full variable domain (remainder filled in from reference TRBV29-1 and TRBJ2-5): SAVISQKPSRDICQRGTSLTIQCQVDSQVTMMFWYRQQPGQSLTLIATANQGSEATYESGFVIDKFPISRPNLTFSTLTVSNMSPEDSSIYLCSVDSGTTIRSQYFGPGTRLLVL.

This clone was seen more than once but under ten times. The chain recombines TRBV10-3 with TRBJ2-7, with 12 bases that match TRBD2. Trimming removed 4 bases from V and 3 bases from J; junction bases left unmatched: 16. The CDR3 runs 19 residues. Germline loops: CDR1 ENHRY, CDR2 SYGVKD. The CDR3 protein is CAISGPSGRALVDGYEQYF. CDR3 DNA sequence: TGTGCCATCAGTGGGCCTAGCGGGAGGGCCCTCGTGGATGGCTACGAGCAGTACTTC.

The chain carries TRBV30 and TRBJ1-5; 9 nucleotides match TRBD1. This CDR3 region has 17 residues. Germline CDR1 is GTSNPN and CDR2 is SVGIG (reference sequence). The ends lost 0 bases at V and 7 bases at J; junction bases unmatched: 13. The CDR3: CAWSVTSGTGWQQPQHF. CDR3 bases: TGTGCCTGGAGTGTCACCTCCGGGACAGGGTGGCAGCAGCCCCAGCATTTT. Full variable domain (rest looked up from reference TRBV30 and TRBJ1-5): SQTIHQWPATLVQPVGSPLSLECTVEGTSNPNLYWYRQAAGRGLQLLFYSVGIGQISSEVPQNLSASRPQDRQFILSSKKLLLSDSGFYLCAWSVTSGTGWQQPQHFGDGTRLSIL.

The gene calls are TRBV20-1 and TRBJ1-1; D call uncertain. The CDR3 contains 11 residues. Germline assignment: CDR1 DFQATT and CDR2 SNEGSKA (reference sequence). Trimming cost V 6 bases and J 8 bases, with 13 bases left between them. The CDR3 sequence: CSAARHPEAFF. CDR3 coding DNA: TGCAGTGCGGCCCGACATCCCGAAGCTTTCTTT.

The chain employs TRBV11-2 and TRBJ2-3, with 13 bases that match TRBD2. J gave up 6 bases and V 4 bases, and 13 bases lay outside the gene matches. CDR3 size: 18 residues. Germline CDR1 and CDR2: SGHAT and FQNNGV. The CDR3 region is CASSSIPGLAGRVDTQYF. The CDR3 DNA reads TGTGCCAGCAGCTCAATCCCGGGACTAGCGGGACGTGTCGATACGCAGTATTTT.

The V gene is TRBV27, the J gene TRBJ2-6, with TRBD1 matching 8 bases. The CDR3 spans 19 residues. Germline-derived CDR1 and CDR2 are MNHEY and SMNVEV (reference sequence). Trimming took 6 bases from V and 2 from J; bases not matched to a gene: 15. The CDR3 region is CASSLRPGQVMAGANVLTF. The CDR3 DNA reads TGTGCCAGCAGCCTCCGACCGGGACAGGTGATGGCTGGGGCCAACGTCCTGACTTTC.